A single sample is the source of the 28 T cell receptor beta chains below, sequenced in a study of blood T cell repertoires in COVID-19. Data came from immunoSEQ multiplex PCR; TCRdb stores just in-frame clones and leaves some out. This table has about 200,000 clones, 82% appearing once. Sequencing input: peripheral blood. These receptors originate from an elderly woman with COVID-19, enrolled during active disease.

This rearrangement joins TRBV10-3 to TRBJ1-3; tentative D call: TRBD1 (5 bases). Per the germline V gene, CDR1 is ENHRY and CDR2 is SYGVKD. Trimming left V 10 bases short and J 4 bases short, with 14 bases between. The CDR3 loop spans 13 amino acids. The CDR3 spells CASAGSVGNTIYF. The CDR3 DNA sequence: TGTGCCAGTGCAGGGTCTGTCGGAAACACCATATATTTT.

For the CDR3, the DNA is TGCGCCAGCAGAGGACAGGGGGAGGACGGAAACACCATATATTTT. Translated, it gives CASRGQGEDGNTIYF. The V and J genes are TRBV5-1 and TRBJ1-3, with TRBD1 matching 10 bases. The ends lost 5 bases at V and 4 bases at J; junction bases unmatched: 6. The germline gives CDR1 SGHRS, CDR2 YFSETQ. This CDR3 is built from 15 residues.

This sequence joins TRBV7-9 and TRBJ1-6, with D possibly being TRBD1 (6 bases). Germline values: CDR1 SEHNR, CDR2 FQNEAQ (reference sequence). This CDR3 is 15 amino acids long. V lost 0 bases to trimming and J lost 7 bases, with 10 bases between them. CDR3: CASSLADSPNSPLHF. The CDR3 DNA sequence: TGTGCCAGCAGCTTAGCGGACAGCCCAAATTCACCCCTCCACTTT.

About this clone itself: Other DNA sequences in this sample translate to the same CDR3. V usage is TRBV18 and J usage is TRBJ1-1, with 9 bases identical to TRBD1. This CDR3 has 13 residues. V was clipped by 6 bases and J by 4 bases; unmatched bases: 3. Germline V gene lookup returns CDR1 KGHSH and CDR2 LQKENI. The CDR3 DNA sequence: TGTGCCAGCTCCCCGGGACAGGGCACTGAAGCTTTCTTT. Translating it yields CASSPGQGTEAFF.

The chain links TRBV2 to TRBJ1-2, with a possible D match to TRBD1 (6 bases). V was cut by 4 bases and J by 4 bases, with 16 bases left in between. The CDR3 has 15 residues. Germline V gene data show CDR1 as SNHLY and CDR2 as FYNNEI. The CDR3 protein is CASSVIRQAVYGYTF. The CDR3, as DNA: TGTGCCAGCAGTGTGATCAGACAGGCGGTCTATGGCTACACCTTC.

Of note for this clone: Different DNA sequences within this sample yield the same CDR3. The chain is built from TRBV29-1 and TRBJ2-5, with TRBD1 matching 8 bases. V shed 4 bases, J shed 5 bases, and the junction held 0 bases outside the gene matches. In germline, CDR1 is SQVTM, CDR2 ANQGSEA. This CDR3 spans 11 amino acids. In DNA form, the CDR3 reads TGCAGCGTTGGACAGGGGGAGACCCAGTACTTC. Encoded protein: CSVGQGETQYF.

The gene calls are TRBV2 and TRBJ2-5; D perhaps matches TRBD2 (6 bases). The CDR3 has 13 residues. V shed 5 bases and J shed 1 base, with 8 bases lying between them. Germline V CDR1 and CDR2: SNHLY, FYNNEI. DNA for the CDR3: TGTGCCAGCAGTAGCGGGTTCCAAGAGACCCAGTACTTC. Protein: CASSSGFQETQYF.

The chain carries TRBV3-1 (or the pseudogene TRBV3-2) and TRBJ1-2; D is unclear. The CDR3 has 12 residues. V gave up 3 bases and J gave up 5 bases, with 7 bases separating them. Germline V gives CDR1 LGHDT, CDR2 YNNKEL (reference sequence). Here the CDR3 DNA reads TGTGCCAGCAGCCAGTCAGATTATGGCTACACCTTC. This encodes CASSQSDYGYTF.

The V call is TRBV24-1, the J call TRBJ1-5, with TRBD1 matching 8 bases. Trimming took 3 bases from V and 2 from J; bases not matched to a gene: 5. Germline CDR1 and CDR2: KGHDR and SFDVKD. The length of the CDR3 is 16 residues. In DNA form, the CDR3 reads TGTGCCACCAGTGATGAGGACAGGGTCCGCAATCAGCCCCAGCATTTT. It encodes CATSDEDRVRNQPQHF.

The V call is TRBV19, the J call TRBJ1-4; tentative D call: TRBD1 (6 bases). The ends were cut back, 5 bases at V and 0 bases at J, with 22 bases in the middle. This CDR3 comprises 19 residues. Germline V gene lookup returns CDR1 LNHDA and CDR2 SQIVND (reference sequence). This CDR3 is CASSGIGLRGSATNEKLFF. Here the CDR3 DNA reads TGTGCCAGTAGTGGGATCGGGCTCAGGGGATCCGCAACTAATGAAAAACTGTTTTTT.

The V gene is TRBV5-1, the J gene TRBJ2-5; TRBD2 might be the D (7 bases). Germline assignment: CDR1 SGHRS and CDR2 YFSETQ. Trimming stripped 4 bases from V and 2 bases from J, with 21 bases between. CDR3 length: 17 residues. This CDR3 reads CASSPGTKVGGQETQYF. The CDR3 nucleotides are TGCGCCAGCAGCCCCGGGACTAAAGTAGGGGGTCAAGAGACCCAGTACTTC.

The chain joins TRBV27 to TRBJ2-1; 10 nucleotides align to TRBD1. Germline CDR1 is MNHEY and CDR2 is SMNVEV (reference sequence). The CDR3 has 17 amino acids. V shed 4 bases, J shed 4 bases, and the junction held 10 bases outside the gene matches. CDR3: CASSSLRTGGEYNEQFF. CDR3 coding DNA: TGTGCCAGCAGTTCGCTCCGGACAGGGGGGGAATACAATGAGCAGTTCTTC.

Only one count was recorded for this clone. The chain carries TRBV4-1 and TRBJ2-5; weak D call: TRBD2 (7 bases). This CDR3 has 15 amino acids. Germline-derived CDR1 and CDR2 are MGHRA and YSYEKL. The germline V and J ends were trimmed by 7 bases and 2 bases, with 17 bases remaining between them. The CDR3 sequence: CASNAGAGFQETQYF. DNA for the CDR3: TGCGCCAGCAACGCGGGGGCAGGGTTTCAAGAGACCCAGTACTTC.

This clone was seen once. The genes are TRBV5-1 and TRBJ1-5; D is perhaps TRBD1 (6 bases). V gave up 7 bases and J gave up 4 bases, with 24 bases separating them. The length of the CDR3 is 17 residues. Germline V gene lookup returns CDR1 SGHRS and CDR2 YFSETQ. The CDR3, as DNA: TGCGCCAGCTGCGACTCGGACAGAAGCCCGGGAAATCAGCCCCAGCATTTT. Its translation: CASCDSDRSPGNQPQHF. Filled out from reference TRBV5-1 and TRBJ1-5, the complete variable domain reads KAGVTQTPRYLIKTRGQQVTLSCSPISGHRSVSWYQQTPGQGLQFLFEYFSETQRNKGNFPGRFSGRQFSNSRSEMNVSTLELGDSALYLCASCDSDRSPGNQPQHFGDGTRLSIL.

The chain recombines TRBV19 with TRBJ1-4; weak D call: TRBD1 (5 bases). Germline assignment: CDR1 LNHDA and CDR2 SQIVND (reference sequence). The CDR3 is 18 residues long. V was shortened by 4 bases and J by 5 bases, with 23 bases between the two germline ends. In DNA, the CDR3 is TGTGCCAGTAGTAAGGGGTCGGGGAATGCGGGAAGAAATGAAAAACTGTTTTTT. Residues: CASSKGSGNAGRNEKLFF.

This chain connects TRBV28 to TRBJ1-5, with 7 bases aligning to TRBD1. Looked up from germline, CDR1 is MDHEN and CDR2 is SYDVKM. V lost 6 bases and J lost 1; bases outside the gene matches: 3. The CDR3 is 14 amino acids. The CDR3 here is CASRGDSSNQPQHF. The CDR3 DNA is TGTGCCAGCAGAGGGGACAGCAGCAATCAGCCCCAGCATTTT.

This clone was counted a single time. The genes are TRBV19 and TRBJ2-5, with 9 positions matching TRBD2. Germline CDR1 is LNHDA and CDR2 is SQIVND (reference sequence). The trim removed 4 bases at V and 4 bases at J, leaving 4 bases unmatched. The CDR3 spans 14 residues. The CDR3, as DNA: TGTGCCAGTAGTAGCGGGAGGGCCGGAGAGACCCAGTACTTC. It translates to CASSSGRAGETQYF.

This chain links TRBV6-5 with TRBJ1-6; D is unclear. CDR1 and CDR2 from the germline V gene are MNHEY and SVGAGI. The CDR3 sequence is 16 residues long. Trimming pared 3 bases from V and 0 bases from J, leaving 9 bases between. The CDR3: CASSYSSFSYNSPLHF. The CDR3 DNA is TGTGCCAGCAGTTATTCTTCGTTCTCCTATAATTCACCCCTCCACTTT.

The rearrangement joins TRBV24-1 to TRBJ2-5; 10 bases match TRBD1. Germline CDR1 reads KGHDR; CDR2 reads SFDVKD. The CDR3 has 16 amino acids. Unmatched junction bases numbered 7, after V lost 3 bases and J lost 4 bases. The CDR3 is CATSDTRDRGGETQYF. For the CDR3, the DNA is TGTGCCACCAGTGATACACGGGACAGGGGAGGAGAGACCCAGTACTTC.

The chain links TRBV3-1 (or the pseudogene TRBV3-2) to TRBJ1-5; 7 bases fit TRBD1. J gave up 4 bases and V 5 bases, and 5 bases lay outside the gene matches. The CDR3 is 14 amino acids. The germline V gene encodes CDR1 LGHDT and CDR2 YNNKEL (reference sequence). The CDR3 bases are TGTGCCAGCAGCAGGGGGCAGGGTAATCAGCCCCAGCATTTT. Translation gives CASSRGQGNQPQHF.

The J gene is TRBJ1-2, the V gene TRBV30; D may be TRBD1 (5 bases). The CDR3 sequence is 14 residues long. Trimming stripped 5 bases from V and 0 bases from J, with 13 bases between. From germline, CDR1 is GTSNPN and CDR2 SVGIG (reference sequence). CDR3 DNA: TGTGCCTGGCTCCCGAAGGGGCCTAACTATGGCTACACCTTC. This codes for CAWLPKGPNYGYTF.

The chain uses TRBV28 and TRBJ2-5; the match to TRBD2 covers 8 bases. The V and J ends lost 3 bases and 5 bases, in that order; junction bases with no gene match: 5. Germline values: CDR1 MDHEN, CDR2 SYDVKM. The CDR3 has 14 amino acids. CDR3 bases: TGTGCCAGCAGTTTGCAGGGCGGGAGGGAGACCCAGTACTTC. Its protein product is CASSLQGGRETQYF.

The chain combines TRBV5-1 with TRBJ2-7, with D possibly TRBD2 on 8 matching bases. Between the trimmed V and J ends, which lost 4 bases and 2 bases, there was a span of 16 bases. CDR1 and CDR2 from the germline V gene are SGHRS and YFSETQ. The CDR3 covers 15 residues. The CDR3 loop reads CASSLGGDRTYEQYF. The CDR3 DNA reads TGCGCCAGCAGCCTCGGGGGGGACAGAACCTACGAGCAGTACTTC.

The rearrangement uses TRBV19 and TRBJ2-4, with D perhaps matching TRBD2 (6 bases). The V gene's germline CDR1 is LNHDA and CDR2 SQIVND (reference sequence). This CDR3 is 18 amino acids long. Between the trimmed V and J ends, which lost 5 bases and 3 bases, there was a span of 23 bases. CDR3 in amino acids: CASSGPPSGPKGKNIQYF. The CDR3 region has the DNA TGTGCCAGTAGTGGGCCCCCCAGCGGGCCCAAGGGCAAAAACATTCAGTACTTC. Variable domain in full (rest from reference TRBV19 and TRBJ2-4): DGGITQSPKYLFRKEGQNVTLSCEQNLNHDAMYWYRQDPGQGLRLIYYSQIVNDFQKGDIAEGYSVSREKKESFPLTVTSAQKNPTAFYLCASSGPPSGPKGKNIQYFGAGTRLSVL.

V and J are TRBV2 and TRBJ2-3, with D possibly TRBD2 on 5 matching bases. This CDR3 is 14 amino acids long. Trimming took off 7 bases at V and 6 bases at J, with 17 bases between the two ends. Looked up from germline, CDR1 is SNHLY and CDR2 is FYNNEI. CDR3 loop: CASNPLAVPDTQYF. The CDR3 DNA reads TGTGCCAGCAATCCCCTAGCTGTCCCTGATACGCAGTATTTT. Using reference TRBV2 and TRBJ2-3 for the parts outside the CDR3, the full variable domain is EPEVTQTPSHQVTQMGQEVILRCVPISNHLYFYWYRQILGQKVEFLVSFYNNEISEKSEIFDDQFSVERPDGSNFTLKIRSTKLEDSAMYFCASNPLAVPDTQYFGPGTRLTVL.

The chain carries TRBV12-3 or TRBV12-4 and TRBJ1-1; 10 positions match TRBD1. The CDR3 is 13 residues long. Trimming took 7 bases from V and 4 from J; bases not matched to a gene: 3. CDR3 protein: CASIWTGGTEAFF. CDR3 coding DNA: TGTGCCAGCATTTGGACAGGGGGCACTGAAGCTTTCTTT.

The rearrangement links TRBV11-2 to TRBJ2-7; a weak D match, TRBD1 (6 bases). There are 13 residues in the CDR3. Germline V gene sequence: CDR1 SGHAT, CDR2 FQNNGV. The germline V and J ends were trimmed by 1 base and 5 bases, with 9 bases remaining between them. In DNA form, the CDR3 reads TGTGCCAGCAGCTTAGTCAGGGGCCACGAGCAGTACTTC. This sequence encodes CASSLVRGHEQYF.

This clone was seen just once. The chain links TRBV6-2 or TRBV6-3 to TRBJ1-1; 7 positions match TRBD1. V was clipped by 4 bases and J by 0 bases; unmatched bases: 11. CDR1 and CDR2 from the germline V gene are MNHEY and SVGEGT. This CDR3 comprises 17 residues. Here the CDR3 reads CASSSIRTGLMNTEAFF. CDR3 sequence (DNA): TGTGCCAGCAGTTCTATCCGGACAGGTCTGATGAACACTGAAGCTTTCTTT.